Presented here are 20 T cell receptor beta chains from one specimen sequenced in a study of blood T cell repertoires in COVID-19. The repertoire was sequenced with immunoSEQ multiplex PCR; TCRdb's copy has only in-frame clones and lacks some. The sample holds fewer than 40,000 clones; nearly 80% are singletons and the top ten take around 30%. The sequencing input was peripheral blood. The receptors originated from an elderly man with acute or convalescent COVID-19.

This clone has a handful of counts. The V and J genes are TRBV7-8 and TRBJ2-5, with a weak D call TRBD2 (5 bases). Trimming removed 1 base from V and 0 bases from J, with 9 bases in between. The CDR3 is 15 residues long. Per the germline V gene, CDR1 is SGHVS and CDR2 is FQNEAQ. The CDR3 region is CASSLGSGYQETQYF. The CDR3 DNA is TGTGCCAGCAGCTTAGGATCGGGGTACCAAGAGACCCAGTACTTC.

J is TRBJ2-1 and V is TRBV27; 7 bases agree with TRBD2. V was clipped by 6 bases and J by 3 bases; unmatched bases: 8. From germline, CDR1 is MNHEY and CDR2 SMNVEV (reference sequence). This CDR3 region has 15 residues. CDR3 sequence: CASSPHPSGYNEQFF. Written as DNA, the CDR3 is TGTGCCAGCAGCCCTCACCCTAGCGGCTACAATGAGCAGTTCTTC.

The V and J genes are TRBV4-1 and TRBJ2-5; 7 bases line up with TRBD1. Unmatched junction bases numbered 4, after V lost 0 bases and J lost 3 bases. CDR3 size: 15 residues. From germline, CDR1 is MGHRA and CDR2 YSYEKL. The CDR3 loop is CASSQDWDREETQYF. CDR3 DNA sequence: TGCGCCAGCAGCCAAGATTGGGACAGAGAAGAGACCCAGTACTTC.

This clone was counted many times. The CDR3 reads CASSVVGGLSGNTIYF. The DNA for the CDR3 is TGTGCCAGCAGCGTAGTGGGGGGGCTCTCTGGAAACACCATATATTTT. This rearrangement joins TRBV9 to TRBJ1-3, with D possibly matching TRBD1 (6 bases). The CDR3 contains 16 residues. The V gene lost 0 bases and the J gene lost 0 bases, with 10 bases spanning the gap. Germline V gene sequence: CDR1 SGDLS, CDR2 YYNGEE.

The chain links TRBV5-1 to TRBJ2-5; D might be TRBD2 (6 bases). V was shortened by 1 base and J by 3 bases, with 19 bases between the two germline ends. This CDR3 is 17 amino acids long. CDR1 is SGHRS, CDR2 YFSETQ, per germline. CDR3 residues: CASSLSGAGQREETQYF. The CDR3 DNA reads TGCGCCAGCAGCTTGTCTGGGGCTGGGCAGCGGGAAGAGACCCAGTACTTC.

This sequence joins TRBV5-1 and TRBJ2-6; TRBD1 aligns across 7 bases. This CDR3 spans 15 amino acids. Unmatched junction bases numbered 3, after V lost 4 bases and J lost 2 bases. The germline V gene has CDR1 SGHRS and CDR2 YFSETQ. The CDR3 bases are TGCGCCAGCAGCCCAGACAGGGCTGGGGCCAACGTCCTGACTTTC. Translating gives CASSPDRAGANVLTF.

J is TRBJ1-4 and V is TRBV6-5; the D gene is possibly TRBD1 (6 bases). CDR1 is MNHEY, CDR2 SVGAGI, per germline. This CDR3 is 15 amino acids long. With 7 bases removed from V and 0 bases from J, the gap between germline ends came to 12 bases. In nucleotides, the CDR3 is TGTGCCAGCATGGGGGCCCTCGCAACTAATGAAAAACTGTTTTTT. Translating gives CASMGALATNEKLFF.

The genes are TRBV6-2 or TRBV6-3 and TRBJ2-2; TRBD2 matches at 9 bases. V lost 5 bases to trimming and J lost 0 bases; unmatched junction nucleotides: 1. This CDR3 has 15 amino acids. Germline CDR1 MNHEY, CDR2 SVGEGT. CDR3 in amino acids: CASSGLASNTGELFF. For the CDR3, the DNA is TGTGCCAGCAGTGGACTAGCGTCGAACACCGGGGAGCTGTTTTTT.

The V gene is TRBV7-8, the J gene TRBJ2-7, with D possibly being TRBD2 (6 bases). V lost 3 bases and J lost 3, with 6 bases in between. Germline lookup yields CDR1 SGHVS and CDR2 FQNEAQ. The length of the CDR3 is 12 residues. The CDR3 nucleotides read TGTGCCAGCAGCTTTAGCGGCTACGAGCAGTACTTC. This sequence encodes CASSFSGYEQYF.

The rearrangement joins TRBV3-1 (or the pseudogene TRBV3-2) to TRBJ2-7, with no clear D. The germline V gene encodes CDR1 LGHDT and CDR2 YNNKEL (reference sequence). V dropped 7 bases and J dropped 3 bases, with 13 bases sitting between them. This CDR3 comprises 13 residues. The CDR3 reads CASICQAYYEQYF. CDR3 DNA sequence: TGTGCCAGCATTTGCCAGGCATACTACGAGCAGTACTTC.

The chain links TRBV18 to TRBJ2-2; 8 bases line up with TRBD2. CDR1 is KGHSH and CDR2 is LQKENI in the germline V gene. This CDR3 comprises 16 residues. Trimming cost V 3 bases and J 1 base; bases outside gene matches: 4. The DNA for the CDR3 is TGTGCCAGCTCACCGACGAGCGGGGGGAACACCGGGGAGCTGTTTTTT. This encodes CASSPTSGGNTGELFF.

The chain uses TRBV12-3 or TRBV12-4 and TRBJ2-3; D is perhaps TRBD2 (5 bases). The CDR3 has 12 amino acids. Trimming cost V 5 bases and J 7 bases, with 10 bases left between them. The CDR3 sequence is CASSPGMNTQYF. Here the CDR3 DNA reads TGTGCCAGCAGTCCGGGGATGAATACGCAGTATTTT.

This rearrangement joins TRBV6-2 or TRBV6-3 to TRBJ2-5; 13 positions match TRBD2. There are 18 residues in the CDR3. V was pared by 6 bases and J by 5 bases, with 15 bases of the junction left unmatched. The germline CDR1 and CDR2 sequences are MNHEY and SVGEGT. CDR3 nucleotide sequence: TGTGCCAGCAGCCCCGGGACTAGCGGGACCGAGTCGGAGGAGACCCAGTACTTC. Translating it yields CASSPGTSGTESEETQYF.

The genes are TRBV5-1 and TRBJ2-7, with 7 nucleotides matching TRBD1. J was trimmed by 4 bases and V by 4 bases; bases with no gene match: 8. The CDR3 contains 14 residues. Germline loops: CDR1 SGHRS, CDR2 YFSETQ. CDR3 residues: CASSPTGEGYEQYF. The CDR3 DNA follows: TGCGCCAGCAGCCCCACAGGGGAAGGGTACGAGCAGTACTTC.

The chain has TRBV24-1 and TRBJ2-5; the match to TRBD1 covers 8 bases. The CDR3 is 15 amino acids. CDR1 is KGHDR and CDR2 is SFDVKD in the germline V gene. Trimming removed 3 bases from V and 3 bases from J; junction bases left unmatched: 5. The CDR3 reads CATSDPRTGKETQYF. The CDR3, as DNA: TGTGCCACCAGTGATCCACGGACAGGGAAAGAGACCCAGTACTTC.

The chain combines TRBV4-2 with TRBJ2-3; TRBD2 is a possible D gene (5 bases). The CDR3 spans 14 residues. The germline gives CDR1 LGHNA, CDR2 YNFKEQ. The germline V and J ends were trimmed by 4 bases and 1 base, with 9 bases remaining between them. The CDR3 sequence is CASSRERGTDTQYF. The CDR3 coding sequence is TGTGCCAGCAGCCGGGAGAGAGGCACAGATACGCAGTATTTT.

The chain couples TRBV9 to TRBJ1-6; TRBD1 agrees at 7 bases. The germline gives CDR1 SGDLS, CDR2 YYNGEE. The CDR3 is 13 residues long. With 2 bases clipped from V and 11 bases from J, the junction kept 4 bases outside the gene matches. DNA for the CDR3: TGTGCCAGCAGCGTCGGGACAGATACACCCCTCCACTTT. Its translation is CASSVGTDTPLHF.

This chain links TRBV11-2 with TRBJ2-5; the D gene is possibly TRBD2 (5 bases). Trimming cost V 5 bases and J 5 bases, with 18 bases left between them. This CDR3 comprises 15 residues. Germline assignment: CDR1 SGHAT and CDR2 FQNNGV. The DNA of the CDR3 is TGTGCCAGCAGCCTGTCGGGGAAGGGAAGGGAGACCCAGTACTTC. Translated, it gives CASSLSGKGRETQYF.

The chain uses TRBV6-6 and TRBJ1-2; weak D call: TRBD1 (6 bases). With 2 bases removed from V and 6 bases from J, the gap between germline ends came to 19 bases. The germline CDR1 and CDR2 sequences are MNHNY and SVGAGI (reference sequence). The CDR3 is made up of 16 amino acids. The CDR3 region is CASSYPTGGGLHGYTF. For the CDR3, the DNA is TGTGCCAGCAGTTACCCCACGGGCGGGGGGCTACATGGCTACACCTTC.

V usage is TRBV7-2 and J usage is TRBJ2-3; a weak D match, TRBD2 (5 bases). The germline V and J ends were trimmed by 0 bases and 0 bases, with 13 bases remaining between them. CDR1 is SGHTA and CDR2 is FQGNSA in the germline V gene. The CDR3 sequence is 17 residues long. This CDR3 is CASSLAYGGYSTDTQYF. In DNA, the CDR3 is TGTGCCAGCAGCTTAGCTTACGGCGGGTACAGCACAGATACGCAGTATTTT.